A single sample gave rise to the 27 T cell receptor beta chains below, sequenced in a study of T cells after yellow fever vaccination. TCRdb ran MiXCR on the 5' RACE reads and lists one entry per CDR3 protein. Of 340,000 or so distinct CDR3 sequences listed, roughly an eighth are singletons. The sequences come from CD4+ T cells sorted from PBMCs, collected 15 days after the yellow fever booster vaccination. The receptors here all came from a man in his late teens or twenties who received the YFV17D yellow fever vaccine.

This clonotype was seen only a few times. This rearrangement joins TRBV5-1 to TRBJ2-1, with D possibly being TRBD2 (6 bases). This CDR3 region has 14 residues. The germline V gene has CDR1 SGHRS and CDR2 YFSETQ. V was clipped by 4 bases and J by 6 bases, with 14 bases between them. CDR3 in amino acids: CASSLVPGSNEQFF. In nucleotides, the CDR3 is TGCGCCAGCAGCCTCGTGCCCGGGAGCAATGAGCAGTTCTTC.

This clonotype showed up just a few times. The chain employs TRBV11-2 and TRBJ2-5, with D hard to call. The CDR3 is made up of 13 amino acids. Trimming pared 5 bases from V and 2 bases from J, leaving 9 bases between. Germline CDR1 reads SGHAT; CDR2 reads FQNNGV. The CDR3 nucleotides are TGTGCCAGCAGCCAAGGCAATCAAGAGACCCAGTACTTC. It codes for CASSQGNQETQYF.

This clonotype was seen a handful of times. V gene TRBV6-5 combines with J gene TRBJ1-6, with D possibly TRBD1 on 5 matching bases. The V gene lost 7 bases and the J gene lost 13 bases, with 23 bases spanning the gap. Germline CDR1 reads MNHEY; CDR2 reads SVGAGI. The CDR3 loop spans 15 amino acids. CDR3 sequence reads: CASTYLGTGAVPLHF. The CDR3, as DNA: TGTGCCAGCACCTACCTCGGGACTGGGGCAGTTCCCCTCCACTTT.

In this sample, this clonotype turned up many times. The V and J genes are TRBV29-1 and TRBJ1-4, with unresolved D. V was cut by 7 bases and J by 7 bases, with 16 bases left in between. The V gene's germline CDR1 is SQVTM and CDR2 ANQGSEA. The CDR3 runs to 13 residues. The CDR3: CSAQKEFPEKLFF. As DNA, the CDR3 is TGCAGCGCTCAAAAGGAGTTTCCTGAAAAACTGTTTTTT.

V gene TRBV7-2 combines with J gene TRBJ1-1; D possibly corresponds to TRBD1 (6 bases). The V end was cut by 2 bases, the J end by 8 bases, with 12 bases between. The CDR3 spans 13 residues. Germline V gives CDR1 SGHTA, CDR2 FQGNSA. Written as DNA, the CDR3 is TGTGCCAGCAGCTTAAGGAGAGGGGGAGAAGCTTTCTTT. Encoded protein: CASSLRRGGEAFF.

This clonotype was seen a few times. The chain combines TRBV4-2 with TRBJ2-2; 7 nucleotides agree with TRBD1. The CDR3 extends over 13 amino acids. Per the germline V gene, CDR1 is LGHNA and CDR2 is YNFKEQ. Trimming at V came to 7 bases and at J to 7 bases, leaving 6 bases not matched to a gene. The CDR3 nucleotides are TGTGCCAGCATCGCAGACAGGGTCGGGGAGCTGTTTTTT. Protein product: CASIADRVGELFF.

This clonotype was seen only a few times. V and J are TRBV6-4 and TRBJ2-6; D not certain. The CDR3 covers 16 residues. Trimming took 2 bases from V and 9 from J, leaving 17 bases between them. Germline CDR1 reads MRHNA; CDR2 reads SNTAGT. CDR3 region: CASSDVTAFEVNVLTF. CDR3 nucleotides: TGTGCCAGCAGTGACGTAACAGCCTTTGAGGTCAACGTCCTGACTTTC.

This clonotype was counted a few times. This CDR3 is CASSQQGPHEQFF. The CDR3 DNA reads as TGTGCCAGCAGTCAACAGGGTCCCCATGAGCAGTTCTTC. V is TRBV6-2 or TRBV6-3 and J is TRBJ2-1; perhaps TRBD1 as D (6 bases). Trimming cost V 5 bases and J 8 bases, with 13 bases left between them. The CDR3 extends over 13 amino acids. Germline V CDR1 and CDR2: MNHEY, SVGEGT.

The V gene is TRBV4-2, the J gene TRBJ2-3, with 9 bases fitting TRBD2. CDR1 is LGHNA, CDR2 YNFKEQ, per germline. Trimming took 3 bases from V and 0 from J; bases not matched to a gene: 13. The CDR3 is 19 residues long. DNA of the CDR3: TGTGCCAGCAGCCAGGGGTATCTAGCGGGGACCACTAGCACAGATACGCAGTATTTT. The encoded protein is CASSQGYLAGTTSTDTQYF.

V and J are TRBV5-6 and TRBJ2-5; D remains ambiguous. The V gene's germline CDR1 is SGHDT and CDR2 YYEEEE. Trimming pared 0 bases from V and 5 bases from J, leaving 8 bases between. The CDR3 is made up of 13 amino acids. In DNA, the CDR3 is TGTGCCAGCAGCTTGGGCTCTGCGGAGACCCAGTACTTC. Amino acids: CASSLGSAETQYF.

This chain joins TRBV9 and TRBJ2-5; D gene uncertain. CDR1 is SGDLS and CDR2 is YYNGEE in the germline V gene. Trimming removed 0 bases from V and 3 bases from J, with 12 bases in between. The CDR3 contains 15 residues. The CDR3 sequence is CASSVASGGEETQYF. The CDR3 region has the DNA TGTGCCAGCAGCGTAGCCTCGGGCGGAGAAGAGACCCAGTACTTC.

This chain uses TRBV7-8 with TRBJ2-3; 8 bases agree with TRBD2. V trimming: 7 bases; J trimming: 2 bases; junction bases outside the gene matches: 11. The CDR3 loop spans 16 amino acids. The V gene's germline CDR1 is SGHVS and CDR2 FQNEAQ. The chain's CDR3 is CASNQRALADTDTQYF. In nucleotides, the CDR3 is TGTGCCAGCAACCAGCGGGCACTAGCGGACACAGATACGCAGTATTTT.

The table lists this clonotype with a few counts. V and J are TRBV3-1 and TRBJ2-3; 8 nucleotides match TRBD2. The CDR3 consists of 16 residues. Germline-derived CDR1 and CDR2 are LGHDT and YNNKEL (reference sequence). V lost 8 bases, J lost 5 bases, and 15 bases stayed unmatched. This CDR3 is CASGPTAGGPRDTQYF. The CDR3, as DNA: TGTGCCAGCGGACCAACGGCGGGGGGCCCCCGAGATACGCAGTATTTT.

The chain uses TRBV6-2 or TRBV6-3 and TRBJ1-2; D unresolved. This CDR3 contains 14 residues. Trimming removed 7 bases at V and 7 bases at J, with 19 bases between. Germline V lookup: CDR1 MNHEY, CDR2 SVGEGT. The CDR3 is CASTLGGTAAGYTF. For the CDR3, the DNA is TGTGCCAGCACCCTAGGCGGCACAGCGGCTGGCTACACCTTC.

In this sample, this clonotype turned up a few times. V and J are TRBV7-2 and TRBJ2-7; the D is unclear. Trimming cost V 1 base and J 4 bases, with 11 bases left between them. CDR3 length: 14 residues. From germline, CDR1 is SGHTA and CDR2 FQGNSA. CDR3 sequence (DNA): TGTGCCAGCAGCTTAGGACCCCACAAGTACGAGCAGTACGTC. Amino acid sequence: CASSLGPHKYEQYV.

The rearrangement links TRBV11-2 to TRBJ2-5; maybe TRBD2 (5 bases). In germline, CDR1 is SGHAT, CDR2 FQNNGV. This CDR3 has 17 amino acids. Trimming took 3 bases from V and 2 from J, leaving 19 bases between them. The CDR3 reads CASSFLQRRVIQETQYF. The CDR3, as DNA: TGTGCCAGCAGCTTCCTCCAGAGGCGGGTTATACAAGAGACCCAGTACTTC.

This clonotype has at least ten counts. The chain carries TRBV5-1 and TRBJ2-1; maybe TRBD2 (5 bases). CDR1 is SGHRS and CDR2 is YFSETQ in the germline V gene. The CDR3 is made up of 15 amino acids. V lost 0 bases, J lost 2 bases, and 9 bases lay in between. The CDR3, as DNA: TGCGCCAGCAGCTTGGCTGAGGGCCCCTACAATGAGCAGTTCTTC. It encodes CASSLAEGPYNEQFF.

This chain joins TRBV27 and TRBJ1-5; D remains unclear. This CDR3 region has 13 residues. In germline, CDR1 is MNHEY, CDR2 SMNVEV (reference sequence). Trimming left V 5 bases short and J 5 bases short, with 10 bases between. The CDR3 spells CASSPRWDQPQHF. For the CDR3, the DNA is TGTGCCAGCAGTCCGAGATGGGATCAGCCCCAGCATTTT.

This clonotype was seen a few times. The CDR3 loop reads CASSRPGTGTYEQYF. DNA of the CDR3: TGTGCCAGCAGCCGCCCCGGGACAGGGACCTACGAGCAGTACTTC. The chain combines TRBV7-2 with TRBJ2-7; 9 nucleotides match TRBD1. V was clipped by 5 bases and J by 2 bases; unmatched bases: 7. There are 15 residues in the CDR3. Germline lookup yields CDR1 SGHTA and CDR2 FQGNSA. Looking up the rest from reference TRBV7-2 and TRBJ2-7 gives the full variable domain: GAGVSQSPSNKVTEKGKDVELRCDPISGHTALYWYRQSLGQGLEFLIYFQGNSAPDKSGLPSDRFSAERTGGSVSTLTIQRTQQEDSAVYLCASSRPGTGTYEQYFGPGTRLTVT.

This clonotype showed up many times. The gene calls are TRBV18 and TRBJ2-5, with 7 bases lining up with TRBD2. CDR1 KGHSH and CDR2 LQKENI come from the germline V gene. The V and J ends lost 3 bases and 4 bases, in that order; junction bases with no gene match: 2. The CDR3 spans 13 residues. CDR3 amino acids: CASSPSGSETQYF. The CDR3 DNA follows: TGTGCCAGCTCACCTAGCGGGTCAGAGACCCAGTACTTC.

The chain combines TRBV18 with TRBJ1-2; D perhaps matches TRBD1 (5 bases). Germline-derived CDR1 and CDR2 are KGHSH and LQKENI. The CDR3 covers 14 residues. V was trimmed by 2 bases and J by 8 bases, leaving 15 bases between them. DNA of the CDR3: TGTGCCAGCTCACCAAATATCGGCCAGGGAGGCTACACCTTC. Protein: CASSPNIGQGGYTF.

The chain employs TRBV5-1 and TRBJ1-6, with 10 bases matching TRBD1. The CDR3 runs 15 residues. The germline V gene encodes CDR1 SGHRS and CDR2 YFSETQ. Losses at the gene ends were 4 bases for V and 8 bases for J; bases not matched to a gene: 6. DNA for the CDR3: TGCGCCAGCAGCCAGTCCGGGACAGGGGATTCACCCCTCCACTTT. Translating gives CASSQSGTGDSPLHF.

This clonotype was picked up a small number of times. The CDR3 DNA reads TGCGCCAGCAGCCGGAGCCCGGGACAGGGCACAGACACCATATATTTT. Translated: CASSRSPGQGTDTIYF. This chain joins TRBV5-1 and TRBJ1-3, with 9 bases fitting TRBD1. The CDR3 totals 16 residues. J was trimmed by 8 bases and V by 4 bases; bases with no gene match: 13. Germline CDR1 is SGHRS and CDR2 is YFSETQ.

V usage is TRBV2 and J usage is TRBJ1-6, with D perhaps matching TRBD1 (6 bases). The CDR3 is 14 amino acids. Germline CDR1 and CDR2: SNHLY and FYNNEI. V gave up 3 bases and J gave up 9 bases, with 12 bases separating them. CDR3 sequence (DNA): TGTGCCAGCAGTGAGGTCCTCAGGGGTTCACCCCTCCACTTT. It codes for CASSEVLRGSPLHF.

This chain connects TRBV20-1 to TRBJ1-2; 7 bases agree with TRBD1. Unmatched junction bases numbered 8, after V lost 0 bases and J lost 4 bases. The germline gives CDR1 DFQATT, CDR2 SNEGSKA (reference sequence). The length of the CDR3 is 15 residues. The CDR3 bases are TGCAGTGCTAGAGATCCGAACAGGGGTGGCTATGGCTACACCTTC. It codes for CSARDPNRGGYGYTF.

This clonotype was observed a few times. The chain carries TRBV7-2 and TRBJ1-5; D is undetermined. CDR3 size: 14 residues. The germline V and J ends were trimmed by 0 bases and 5 bases, with 8 bases remaining between them. Germline V gene sequence: CDR1 SGHTA, CDR2 FQGNSA. The DNA for the CDR3 is TGTGCCAGCAGCTTAGCGATAGAATATCAGCCCCAGCATTTT. As protein: CASSLAIEYQPQHF.

This chain connects TRBV19 to TRBJ1-5, with TRBD1 matching over 7 bases. V was pared by 3 bases and J by 3 bases, with 5 bases of the junction left unmatched. Germline V CDR1 and CDR2: LNHDA, SQIVND (reference sequence). The CDR3 runs 15 residues. CDR3 residues: CASSMGQRYNQPQHF. In DNA form, the CDR3 reads TGTGCCAGTAGTATGGGACAGAGATACAATCAGCCCCAGCATTTT.